The rows below give T cell receptor beta chains drawn from one sample of a study of blood T cells in healthy people across ages. Each CDR3 protein gets one entry after TCRdb re-called the 5' RACE reads with MiXCR. The repertoire holds 450,000 to 700,000 distinct CDR3 sequences, with 27% as singletons. The source material was blood. These receptor sequences come from a woman in her seventies in good health. CDR3s include the opening cysteine and the closing phenylalanine or tryptophan. D genes are given only for firm matches. The size entry is marked missing in some rows and otherwise reads once, few, many or a size class.

J gene,D gene,clone size,V gene,CDR3 protein,CDR3 DNA
TRBJ1-6,NA,few,TRBV4-2,CASSHSAASSPLHF,TGTGCCAGCAGCCACTCCGCGGCAAGCTCACCCCTCCACTTT
TRBJ2-5,TRBD1,NA,TRBV5-1,CASSLIGTGGEETQYF,TGCGCCAGCAGCTTGATCGGGACAGGGGGGGAAGAGACCCAGTACTTC
TRBJ1-5,NA,once,TRBV15,CATSSFEGGLPQHF,TGTGCCACCAGCAGCTTCGAAGGAGGCCTGCCCCAGCATTTT
TRBJ2-5,NA,NA,TRBV3-1,CASSQAGRSSETQYF,TGTGCCAGCAGCCAAGCTGGACGGTCCTCGGAGACCCAGTACTTC
TRBJ1-4,NA,once,TRBV5-1,CASSWGQGPSNEKLFF,TGCGCCAGCAGCTGGGGGCAGGGGCCCTCTAATGAAAAACTGTTTTTT
TRBJ2-5,NA,few,TRBV7-2,CASSPQGPRIQETQYF,TGTGCCAGCAGCCCACAGGGACCGCGAATTCAAGAGACCCAGTACTTC
TRBJ1-2,NA,few,TRBV7-9,CALAGGISGYTF,TGTGCCCTTGCCGGGGGAATCTCTGGCTACACCTTC
TRBJ2-2,TRBD1,few,TRBV10-3,CAIGGQGTNTGELFF,TGTGCCATCGGGGGACAGGGAACGAACACCGGGGAGCTGTTTTTT
TRBJ2-3,NA,few,TRBV6-2/TRBV6-3,CASSSGMTSTDTQYF,TGTGCCAGCAGTTCGGGGATGACTAGCACAGATACGCAGTATTTT
TRBJ2-3,TRBD2,few,TRBV6-1,CASSEKGLAASSTDTQYF,TGTGCCAGCAGTGAAAAGGGACTAGCGGCCTCTAGCACAGATACGCAGTATTTT
TRBJ2-4,TRBD2,NA,TRBV7-9,CASSHERGGFSKNIQYF,TGTGCCAGCAGCCACGAGCGGGGGGGCTTCTCCAAAAACATTCAGTACTTC
TRBJ2-1,TRBD2,NA,TRBV4-3,CASSQGGAGTSGANEQFF,TGCGCCAGCAGCCAAGGAGGGGCTGGGACTAGCGGAGCTAATGAGCAGTTCTTC
TRBJ2-5,NA,NA,TRBV20-1,CSAPRDKQETQYF,TGCAGTGCCCCTCGGGACAAACAAGAGACCCAGTACTTC
TRBJ1-2,TRBD1,few,TRBV7-2,CASSIAPTGNYGYTF,TGTGCCAGCAGCATCGCTCCGACAGGGAACTATGGCTACACCTTC
TRBJ2-5,NA,few,TRBV27,CASSLGGRLQETQYF,TGTGCCAGCAGTTTGGGGGGACGGTTACAAGAGACCCAGTACTTC
TRBJ2-5,TRBD2,few,TRBV20-1,CIPGLAGAGGKTQYF,TGCATTCCCGGACTAGCGGGGGCTGGCGGAAAGACCCAGTACTTC
TRBJ2-3,NA,NA,TRBV6-5,CASSYSRGHPPDTQYF,TGTGCCAGCAGTTACTCGAGGGGCCACCCTCCAGATACGCAGTATTTT
TRBJ2-2,NA,few,TRBV5-4,CASSLGSVRAWGELFF,TGTGCCAGCAGCTTAGGATCCGTCCGAGCTTGGGGGGAGCTGTTTTTT
TRBJ2-7,TRBD2,few,TRBV5-1,CASSLWLAGEGSEQYF,TGCGCCAGCAGCTTGTGGCTAGCGGGGGAAGGGTCCGAGCAGTACTTC
TRBJ2-7,TRBD2,NA,TRBV7-2,CASSRGSGATYEQYF,TGTGCCAGCAGCCGAGGGAGCGGGGCAACTTACGAGCAGTACTTC